Following are 11 T cell receptor beta chains from one sample sequenced in a study of blood T cell repertoires in COVID-19. TCRdb keeps only in-frame clones here, not all; method: immunoSEQ multiplex PCR. The sample has roughly 290,000 clones, around four fifths seen once. Input material: peripheral blood. Every receptor here comes from a woman in her forties or fifties with active or convalescent COVID-19.

The chain employs TRBV7-8 and TRBJ2-5; D is uncertain. V lost 5 bases and J lost 0, with 16 bases in between. Germline lookup yields CDR1 SGHVS and CDR2 FQNEAQ. The CDR3 consists of 16 residues. The CDR3: CASSDIETRHQETQYF. CDR3 nucleotide sequence: TGTGCCAGCAGCGACATTGAAACAAGGCACCAAGAGACCCAGTACTTC.

The chain combines TRBV27 with TRBJ1-2; D might be TRBD1 (6 bases). Germline CDR1 reads MNHEY; CDR2 reads SMNVEV (reference sequence). With 2 bases removed from V and 8 bases from J, the gap between germline ends came to 15 bases. The CDR3 sequence is 14 residues long. The CDR3 coding sequence is TGTGCCAGCAGTTTAGAGGGGGACGGCAGGGGCTACACCTTC. It codes for CASSLEGDGRGYTF.

The CDR3 region has the DNA TGTGCCAGCAGTAGTAGCGGGAGTGTCTACGAGCAGTACTTC. Its protein product is CASSSSGSVYEQYF. J is TRBJ2-7 and V is TRBV28, with 9 bases matching TRBD2. CDR1 is MDHEN, CDR2 SYDVKM, per germline. CDR3 length: 14 amino acids. V shed 5 bases, J shed 3 bases, and the junction held 5 bases outside the gene matches.

This clone was detected a few times. This sequence joins TRBV19 and TRBJ2-7, with D possibly TRBD2 on 5 matching bases. Germline loops: CDR1 LNHDA, CDR2 SQIVND (reference sequence). This CDR3 is built from 17 residues. V was clipped by 3 bases and J by 2 bases, with 20 bases between them. The CDR3 bases are TGTGCCAGTAGTATGCTAACCGGGGTCGGGCAGCCCTACGAGCAGTACTTC. It encodes CASSMLTGVGQPYEQYF.

The chain employs TRBV29-1 and TRBJ1-3; no clear D gene. CDR1 and CDR2 (germline): SQVTM, ANQGSEA. V was clipped by 2 bases and J by 4 bases, with 6 bases between them. The CDR3 runs 12 residues. This CDR3 reads CSVENQGNTIYF. The CDR3 coding sequence is TGCAGCGTTGAAAATCAGGGAAACACCATATATTTT.

In regard to this clone: A read error may account for a junction end that differs from germline. This chain links TRBV7-2 with TRBJ2-2; D not resolved. CDR1 is SGHTA and CDR2 is FQGNSA in the germline V gene. The CDR3 has 14 residues. CDR3 coding DNA: TGTGCCAGCACCTTAAGCCTTAACGTCGGGGAGCTGTTTTTT. Encoded protein: CASTLSLNVGELFF.

The chain carries TRBV5-5 and TRBJ1-3, with TRBD1 as a possible D gene (6 bases). The germline gives CDR1 SGHKS, CDR2 YYEKEE (reference sequence). Between the trimmed V and J ends, which lost 5 bases and 1 base, there was a span of 25 bases. This CDR3 is 19 amino acids long. The CDR3 sequence: CASRPSGTFGPGSGNTIYF. CDR3 bases: TGTGCCAGCAGACCATCCGGGACATTCGGCCCGGGGTCTGGAAACACCATATATTTT. Filled out from reference TRBV5-5 and TRBJ1-3, the complete variable domain reads DAGVTQSPTHLIKTRGQQVTLRCSPISGHKSVSWYQQVLGQGPQFIFQYYEKEERGRGNFPDRFSARQFPNYSSELNVNALLLGDSALYLCASRPSGTFGPGSGNTIYFGEGSWLTVV.

V is TRBV7-2 and J is TRBJ2-2, with 8 bases that match TRBD1. In germline, CDR1 is SGHTA, CDR2 FQGNSA. CDR3 length equals 15 residues. The J segment lost 6 bases and the V segment lost 2 bases, leaving 5 bases of the junction unmatched. The CDR3 region has the DNA TGTGCCAGCAGCTTACATTCGACAGGGGCCGGGGAGCTGTTTTTT. As protein: CASSLHSTGAGELFF.

The genes are TRBV11-1 and TRBJ2-2, with D unclear. Trimming took 3 bases from V and 8 from J, leaving 4 bases between them. The length of the CDR3 is 11 residues. The germline CDR1 and CDR2 sequences are SGHAT and FQDESV (reference sequence). CDR3 nucleotides: TGTGCCAGCAGCTTCCAGGGGGAGCTGTTTTTT. Translation: CASSFQGELFF.

The rearrangement joins TRBV27 to TRBJ1-5, with no clear D. V was shortened by 6 bases and J by 0 bases, with 9 bases between the two germline ends. The CDR3 loop spans 14 amino acids. Germline V gene data show CDR1 as MNHEY and CDR2 as SMNVEV (reference sequence). The CDR3 nucleotides are TGTGCCAGCAGCCGTCCGGGTAGCAATCAGCCCCAGCATTTT. It specifies CASSRPGSNQPQHF.

The rearrangement links TRBV25-1 to TRBJ2-3; TRBD1 agrees at 10 bases. The length of the CDR3 is 17 residues. Germline V gene data show CDR1 as MGHDK and CDR2 as SYGVNS. V shed 3 bases, J shed 3 bases, and the junction held 9 bases outside the gene matches. Here the CDR3 reads CASSDTPGQGTTDTQYF. In DNA, the CDR3 is TGTGCCAGCAGTGACACCCCGGGACAGGGGACGACAGATACGCAGTATTTT.